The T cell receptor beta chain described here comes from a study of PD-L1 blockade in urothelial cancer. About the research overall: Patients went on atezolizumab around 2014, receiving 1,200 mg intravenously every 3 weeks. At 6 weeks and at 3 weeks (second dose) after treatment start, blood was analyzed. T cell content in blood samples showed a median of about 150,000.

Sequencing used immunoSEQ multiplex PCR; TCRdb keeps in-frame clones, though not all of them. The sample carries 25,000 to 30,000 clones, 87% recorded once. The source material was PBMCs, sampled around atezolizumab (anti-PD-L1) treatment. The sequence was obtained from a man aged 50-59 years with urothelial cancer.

CDR3 in DNA: TGTGCCAGCAGAATGACTCCAATCTCCTACGAGCAGTACTTC. Residues: CASRMTPISYEQYF. The chain carries TRBV6-5 and TRBJ2-7; D is uncertain. The V gene's germline CDR1 is MNHEY and CDR2 SVGAGI. The CDR3 is 14 residues long. V lost 6 bases to trimming and J lost 0 bases, with 12 bases between them.